Below, 22 T cell receptor beta chains from the same sample are listed, as sequenced in a study of blood T cell repertoires in COVID-19. Method: immunoSEQ multiplex PCR; TCRdb's copy keeps in-frame clones and lacks some. This sample yields roughly 280,000 clones, of which around nine tenths are seen a single time; roughly 8% belongs to the top ten. Sequences were obtained from peripheral blood. These receptors were taken from a man between 40 and 49 years old with active or convalescent COVID-19.

J is TRBJ1-2 and V is TRBV11-2; 7 bases map to TRBD1. Germline V CDR1 and CDR2: SGHAT, FQNNGV. The CDR3 extends over 13 amino acids. V trimming: 6 bases; J trimming: 2 bases; junction bases outside the gene matches: 3. CDR3 region: CASRSQGNYGYTF. The CDR3 coding sequence is TGTGCCAGCAGGTCACAGGGGAACTATGGCTACACCTTC. The entire variable domain, with the rest obtained from reference TRBV11-2 and TRBJ1-2, is as follows: EAGVAQSPRYKIIEKRQSVAFWCNPISGHATLYWYQQILGQGPKLLIQFQNNGVVDDSQLPKDRFSAERLKGVDSTLKIQPAKLEDSAVYLCASRSQGNYGYTFGSGTRLTVV.

The J gene is TRBJ2-5, the V gene TRBV7-9; D is unclear. The CDR3 consists of 11 residues. Germline V gene sequence: CDR1 SEHNR, CDR2 FQNEAQ (reference sequence). V gave up 8 bases and J gave up 5 bases, with 9 bases separating them. In DNA, the CDR3 is TGTGCCAGCCTGCATCGGGAGACCCAGTACTTC. Translated, it gives CASLHRETQYF.

The CDR3 DNA is TGTGCCAGCAGCAACCCGAGACAGGGGGCTAACTCACCCCTCCACTTT. As protein: CASSNPRQGANSPLHF. This chain uses TRBV7-6 with TRBJ1-6; TRBD1 aligns across 10 bases. The germline V gene has CDR1 SGHVS and CDR2 FNYEAQ. Losses at the gene ends were 5 bases for V and 10 bases for J; bases not matched to a gene: 11. The CDR3 is 16 amino acids.

The V call is TRBV5-1, the J call TRBJ1-2, with 7 nucleotides matching TRBD1. CDR3 size: 13 residues. After removal of 5 bases from V and 8 bases from J, the junction contained 9 bases not matched to a gene. Germline values: CDR1 SGHRS, CDR2 YFSETQ. CDR3 DNA sequence: TGCGCCAGCAGTTATCAAGACAGGGACGGCTACACCTTC. Encoded protein: CASSYQDRDGYTF.

The V and J genes are TRBV18 and TRBJ1-5, with 9 bases fitting TRBD1. The length of the CDR3 is 16 residues. V shed 3 bases and J 3 bases; nucleotides not matched to a gene: 6. Per the germline V gene, CDR1 is KGHSH and CDR2 is LQKENI. Here the CDR3 DNA reads TGTGCCAGCTCACCTCCGGGACAGGGAATCAATCAGCCCCAGCATTTT. It translates to CASSPPGQGINQPQHF.

V is TRBV5-3 and J is TRBJ1-1, with D perhaps TRBD1 (5 bases). TRBV5-3 belongs to the ORF category, with a function that is uncertain. Deletions cut 0 bases from V and 6 bases from J, with 12 bases between. There are 14 residues in the CDR3. CDR3: CARSLAGWGSEAFF. The CDR3 nucleotides are TGTGCCAGAAGCTTGGCAGGGTGGGGTTCTGAAGCTTTCTTT.

J is TRBJ2-5 and V is TRBV11-2; TRBD2 aligns across 7 bases. The V and J ends lost 2 bases and 5 bases, in that order; junction bases with no gene match: 11. The CDR3 covers 16 residues. The V gene's germline CDR1 is SGHAT and CDR2 FQNNGV. The CDR3 nucleotides read TGTGCCAGCAGCTTACGGCCAGCGGGATCCGGCGAGACCCAGTACTTC. Amino acids: CASSLRPAGSGETQYF. Together with reference TRBV11-2 and TRBJ2-5, the CDR3 gives the full variable domain: EAGVAQSPRYKIIEKRQSVAFWCNPISGHATLYWYQQILGQGPKLLIQFQNNGVVDDSQLPKDRFSAERLKGVDSTLKIQPAKLEDSAVYLCASSLRPAGSGETQYFGPGTRLLVL.

The chain links TRBV30 to TRBJ1-2; D is possibly TRBD1 (5 bases). With 2 bases removed from V and 7 bases from J, the gap between germline ends came to 23 bases. Germline-derived CDR1 and CDR2 are GTSNPN and SVGIG (reference sequence). CDR3 length equals 16 residues. CDR3 region: CAWSKPGDFLGAGYTF. CDR3 nucleotides: TGTGCCTGGAGTAAACCTGGCGACTTTTTAGGGGCTGGCTACACCTTC.

The chain has TRBV19 and TRBJ1-2, with D possibly TRBD1 on 6 matching bases. Deletions cut 4 bases from V and 5 bases from J, with 8 bases between. The CDR3 spans 12 residues. CDR1 and CDR2 (germline): LNHDA, SQIVND (reference sequence). The CDR3 loop reads CASSTQGYGYTF. The CDR3 DNA reads TGTGCCAGTAGTACACAGGGTTATGGCTACACCTTC. Full variable domain (outside the CDR3, taken from reference TRBV19 and TRBJ1-2): DGGITQSPKYLFRKEGQNVTLSCEQNLNHDAMYWYRQDPGQGLRLIYYSQIVNDFQKGDIAEGYSVSREKKESFPLTVTSAQKNPTAFYLCASSTQGYGYTFGSGTRLTVV.

The chain joins TRBV18 to TRBJ2-1; 8 bases fit TRBD2. This CDR3 has 18 residues. V shed 3 bases, J shed 0 bases, and the junction held 10 bases outside the gene matches. Germline V gene sequence: CDR1 KGHSH, CDR2 LQKENI. CDR3 nucleotide sequence: TGTGCCAGCTCACCGCGCCCCCCTGGGACTAGCTCCTACAATGAGCAGTTCTTC. Its protein is CASSPRPPGTSSYNEQFF.

The V call is TRBV3-1 (or the pseudogene TRBV3-2), the J call TRBJ2-6; 8 bases fit TRBD2. In germline, CDR1 is LGHDT, CDR2 YNNKEL (reference sequence). With 4 bases clipped from V and 2 bases from J, the junction kept 4 bases outside the gene matches. The CDR3 is 16 amino acids. The CDR3 loop is CASSLRGGTGANVLTF. The CDR3 region has the DNA TGTGCCAGCAGCCTTCGCGGGGGGACTGGGGCCAACGTCCTGACTTTC.

This chain joins TRBV10-1 and TRBJ1-1; tentative D call: TRBD1 (5 bases). Trimming removed 0 bases at V and 4 bases at J, with 6 bases between. From germline, CDR1 is WNHNN and CDR2 SYGVQD (reference sequence). The CDR3 totals 13 residues. CDR3 sequence (DNA): TGCGCCAGCAGTGAGTCGGGGGGCACTGAAGCTTTCTTT. Residues: CASSESGGTEAFF.

The J gene is TRBJ2-5, the V gene TRBV28, with a possible D match to TRBD2 (5 bases). This CDR3 is built from 15 residues. The germline gives CDR1 MDHEN, CDR2 SYDVKM. The germline V and J ends were trimmed by 1 base and 5 bases, with 14 bases remaining between them. The CDR3 loop is CASSLSPGGTETQYF. CDR3 coding DNA: TGTGCCAGCAGTTTATCTCCAGGAGGCACGGAGACCCAGTACTTC.

Here the CDR3 reads CASSRDSPKFF. CDR3 sequence (DNA): TGTGCCAGCAGTAGGGACAGCCCTAAGTTCTTC. This chain links TRBV2 with TRBJ2-1; TRBD1 agrees at 7 bases. The CDR3 spans 11 residues. The ends lost 5 bases at V and 14 bases at J; junction bases unmatched: 6. Per germline, CDR1 SNHLY and CDR2 FYNNEI.

The chain has TRBV7-9 and TRBJ2-5; TRBD2 might be the D (7 bases). The CDR3 length is 15 residues. Germline V CDR1 and CDR2: SEHNR, FQNEAQ (reference sequence). V was shortened by 1 base and J by 5 bases, with 14 bases between the two germline ends. The CDR3 protein is CASSLEAGARETQYF. The CDR3 region has the DNA TGTGCCAGCAGCTTAGAGGCGGGGGCTAGGGAGACCCAGTACTTC. Combining the CDR3 with reference TRBV7-9 and TRBJ2-5 gives the whole variable domain DTGVSQNPRHKITKRGQNVTFRCDPISEHNRLYWYRQTLGQGPEFLTYFQNEAQLEKSRLLSDRFSAERPKGSFSTLEIQRTEQGDSAMYLCASSLEAGARETQYFGPGTRLLVL.

V and J are TRBV9 and TRBJ2-5, with D possibly being TRBD2 (6 bases). CDR1 and CDR2 (germline): SGDLS, YYNGEE. The V and J ends lost 4 bases and 5 bases respectively, with 15 bases between them. This CDR3 spans 14 amino acids. The CDR3: CASSLGGEWETQYF. CDR3 in DNA: TGTGCCAGCAGCTTAGGCGGGGAGTGGGAGACCCAGTACTTC.

The rearrangement links TRBV11-3 to TRBJ1-1, with 7 nucleotides matching TRBD1. CDR3 length equals 15 residues. V lost 5 bases and J lost 1; bases outside the gene matches: 7. Germline V gene data show CDR1 as SGHNT and CDR2 as YENEEA. This CDR3 reads CASSPPTGKNTEAFF. The CDR3 nucleotides read TGTGCCAGCAGCCCGCCGACAGGGAAGAACACTGAAGCTTTCTTT. The whole variable domain, filled in from reference TRBV11-3 and TRBJ1-1, reads EAGVVQSPRYKIIEKKQPVAFWCNPISGHNTLYWYLQNLGQGPELLIRYENEEAVDDSQLPKDRFSAERLKGVDSTLKIQPAELGDSAVYLCASSPPTGKNTEAFFGQGTRLTVV.

The chain joins TRBV15 to TRBJ1-5, with D tentatively TRBD1 (5 bases). CDR1 and CDR2 (germline): LNHNV, YYDKDF (reference sequence). The CDR3 consists of 14 residues. V was clipped by 5 bases and J by 4 bases, with 12 bases between them. CDR3 region: CATSPYDRNQPQHF. In DNA form, the CDR3 reads TGTGCCACCAGCCCTTATGACAGAAATCAGCCCCAGCATTTT.

This clone was found once. The same CDR3 is also encoded by other DNA sequences in this sample. V gene TRBV5-1 combines with J gene TRBJ2-1; the match to TRBD1 covers 11 bases. The V segment lost 2 bases and the J segment 7 bases; nucleotides outside the gene matches: 2. Germline loops: CDR1 SGHRS, CDR2 YFSETQ. This CDR3 is 14 amino acids long. DNA for the CDR3: TGCGCCAGCAGCTTAGGGACAGGGGGAAATGAGCAGTTCTTC. This sequence encodes CASSLGTGGNEQFF. Based on the CDR3 plus reference TRBV5-1 and TRBJ2-1, the full variable domain is KAGVTQTPRYLIKTRGQQVTLSCSPISGHRSVSWYQQTPGQGLQFLFEYFSETQRNKGNFPGRFSGRQFSNSRSEMNVSTLELGDSALYLCASSLGTGGNEQFFGPGTRLTVL.

The rearrangement joins TRBV28 to TRBJ1-2; 9 nucleotides align to TRBD1. This CDR3 spans 14 amino acids. V shed 2 bases, J shed 8 bases, and the junction held 6 bases outside the gene matches. The germline V gene has CDR1 MDHEN and CDR2 SYDVKM. The CDR3 DNA reads as TGTGCCAGCAGTTTAGGGGGACAGGGACACGGCTACACCTTC. It is translated as CASSLGGQGHGYTF.

This clone appeared once. The rearrangement uses TRBV6-1 and TRBJ1-5, with unresolved D. The CDR3 extends over 14 amino acids. With 0 bases removed from V and 0 bases from J, the gap between germline ends came to 3 bases. Germline V lookup: CDR1 MNHNS, CDR2 SASEGT. The CDR3 loop is CASSEAYSNQPQHF. CDR3 nucleotides: TGTGCCAGCAGTGAAGCCTATAGCAATCAGCCCCAGCATTTT.

The V gene is TRBV6-1, the J gene TRBJ2-7; 9 bases match TRBD2. The CDR3 consists of 18 residues. The germline V gene has CDR1 MNHNS and CDR2 SASEGT. V lost 4 bases, J lost 2 bases, and 15 bases stayed unmatched. CDR3 nucleotide sequence: TGTGCCAGCAGTGGGGTGTTAGGCGGGAGGGGAGGGGCCTACGAGCAGTACTTC. Its protein product is CASSGVLGGRGGAYEQYF.